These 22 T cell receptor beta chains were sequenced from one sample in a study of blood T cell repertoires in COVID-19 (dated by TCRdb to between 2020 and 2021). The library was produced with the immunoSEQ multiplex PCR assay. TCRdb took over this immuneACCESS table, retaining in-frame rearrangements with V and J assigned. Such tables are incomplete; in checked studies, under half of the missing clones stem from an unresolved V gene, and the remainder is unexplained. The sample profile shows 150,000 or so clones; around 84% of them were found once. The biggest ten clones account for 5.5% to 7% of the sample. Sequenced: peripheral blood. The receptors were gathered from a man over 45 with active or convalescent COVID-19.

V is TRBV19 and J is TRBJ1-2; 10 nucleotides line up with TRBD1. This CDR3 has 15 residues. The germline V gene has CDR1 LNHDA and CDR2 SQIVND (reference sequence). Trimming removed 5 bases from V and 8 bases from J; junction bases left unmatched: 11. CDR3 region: CASSALSTGGGGYTF. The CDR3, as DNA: TGTGCCAGTAGTGCCCTGTCGACAGGGGGCGGCGGCTACACCTTC.

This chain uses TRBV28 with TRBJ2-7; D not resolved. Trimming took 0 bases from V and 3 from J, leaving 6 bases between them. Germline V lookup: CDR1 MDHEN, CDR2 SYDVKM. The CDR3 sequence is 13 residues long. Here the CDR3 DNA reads TGTGCCAGCAGTTTATGGCAGAACTACGAGCAGTACTTC. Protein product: CASSLWQNYEQYF.

DNA of the CDR3: TGTGCCAGCAGTGACAGGGGACGGCTTGGCTACACCTTC. Translated: CASSDRGRLGYTF. The rearrangement uses TRBV2 and TRBJ1-2; the D gene is possibly TRBD1 (6 bases). This CDR3 comprises 13 residues. Germline CDR1 reads SNHLY; CDR2 reads FYNNEI. V was cut by 3 bases and J by 7 bases, with 12 bases left in between.

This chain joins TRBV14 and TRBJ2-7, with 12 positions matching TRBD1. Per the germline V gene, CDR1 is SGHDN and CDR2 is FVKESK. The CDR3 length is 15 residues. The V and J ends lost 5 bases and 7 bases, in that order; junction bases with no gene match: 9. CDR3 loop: CASSFPGQGAEEQYF. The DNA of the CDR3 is TGTGCCAGCAGCTTCCCGGGACAGGGGGCGGAGGAGCAGTACTTC.

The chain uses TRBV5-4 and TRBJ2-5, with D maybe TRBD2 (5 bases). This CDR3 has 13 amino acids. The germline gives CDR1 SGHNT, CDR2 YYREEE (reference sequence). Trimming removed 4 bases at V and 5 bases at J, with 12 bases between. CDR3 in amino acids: CASSQREGETQYF. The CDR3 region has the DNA TGTGCCAGCAGCCAACGAGAGGGCGAGACCCAGTACTTC.

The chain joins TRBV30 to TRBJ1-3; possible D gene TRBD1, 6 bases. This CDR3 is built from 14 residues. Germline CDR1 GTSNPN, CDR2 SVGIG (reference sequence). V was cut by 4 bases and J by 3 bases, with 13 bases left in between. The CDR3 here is CAWKPLQGGNTIYF. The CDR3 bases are TGTGCCTGGAAACCCCTACAGGGTGGAAACACCATATATTTT.

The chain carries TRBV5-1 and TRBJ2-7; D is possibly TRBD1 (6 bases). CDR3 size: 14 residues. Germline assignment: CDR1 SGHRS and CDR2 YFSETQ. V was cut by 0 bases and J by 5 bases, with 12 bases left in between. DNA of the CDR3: TGCGCCAGCAGCTTGGACAGGGCACCTAACGAGCAGTACTTC. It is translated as CASSLDRAPNEQYF.

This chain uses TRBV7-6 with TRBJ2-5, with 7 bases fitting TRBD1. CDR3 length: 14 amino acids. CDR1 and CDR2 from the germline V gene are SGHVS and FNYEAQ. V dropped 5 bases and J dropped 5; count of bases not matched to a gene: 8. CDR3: CASSPSTGSETQYF. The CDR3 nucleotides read TGTGCCAGCAGCCCCTCGACAGGGTCGGAGACCCAGTACTTC.

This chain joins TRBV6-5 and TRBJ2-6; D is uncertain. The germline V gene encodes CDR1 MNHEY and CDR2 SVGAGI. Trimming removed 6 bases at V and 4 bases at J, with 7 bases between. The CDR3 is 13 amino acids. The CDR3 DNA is TGTGCCAGCAGGGGCGCCGGGGCCAACGTCCTGACTTTC. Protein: CASRGAGANVLTF.

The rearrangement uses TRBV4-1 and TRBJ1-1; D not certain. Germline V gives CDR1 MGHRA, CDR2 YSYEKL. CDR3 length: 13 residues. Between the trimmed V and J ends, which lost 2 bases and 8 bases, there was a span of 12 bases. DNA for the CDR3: TGCGCCAGCAGCCAACCCGGGTGGTTCGAAGCTTTCTTT. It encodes CASSQPGWFEAFF.

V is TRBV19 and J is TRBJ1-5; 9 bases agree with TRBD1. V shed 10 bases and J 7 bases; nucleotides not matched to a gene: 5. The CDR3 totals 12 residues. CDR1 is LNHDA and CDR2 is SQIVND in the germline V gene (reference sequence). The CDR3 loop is CATRTGVQPQHF. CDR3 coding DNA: TGTGCCACCAGGACAGGGGTCCAGCCCCAGCATTTT.

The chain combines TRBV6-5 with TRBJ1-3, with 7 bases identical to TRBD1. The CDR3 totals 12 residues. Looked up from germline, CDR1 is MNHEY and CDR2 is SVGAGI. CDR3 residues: CTARTGLNTIYF. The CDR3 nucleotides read TGTACCGCCCGGACAGGCTTAAACACCATATATTTT.

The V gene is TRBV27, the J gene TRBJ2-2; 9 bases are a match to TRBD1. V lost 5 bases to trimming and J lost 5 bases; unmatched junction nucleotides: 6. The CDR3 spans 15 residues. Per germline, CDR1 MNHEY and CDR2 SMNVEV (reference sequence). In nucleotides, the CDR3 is TGTGCCAGCAGTAAGGGACAGGGTGAAACCGGGGAGCTGTTTTTT. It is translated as CASSKGQGETGELFF.

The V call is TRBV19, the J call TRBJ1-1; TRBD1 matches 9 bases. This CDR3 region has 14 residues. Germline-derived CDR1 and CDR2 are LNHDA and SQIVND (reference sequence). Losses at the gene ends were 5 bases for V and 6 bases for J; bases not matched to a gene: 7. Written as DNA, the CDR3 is TGTGCCAGTAGTGCACAGGGGGCGAAAGCTGAAGCTTTCTTT. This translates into CASSAQGAKAEAFF.

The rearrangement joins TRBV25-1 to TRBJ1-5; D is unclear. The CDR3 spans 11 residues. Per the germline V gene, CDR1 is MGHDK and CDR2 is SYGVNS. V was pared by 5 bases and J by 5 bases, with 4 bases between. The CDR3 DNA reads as TGTGCCAGCAGTCAGGATCAGCCCCAGCATTTT. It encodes CASSQDQPQHF.

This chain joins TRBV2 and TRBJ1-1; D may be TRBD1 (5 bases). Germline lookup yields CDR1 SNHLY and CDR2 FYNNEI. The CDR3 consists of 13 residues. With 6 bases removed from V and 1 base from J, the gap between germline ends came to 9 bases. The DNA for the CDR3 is TGTGCCAGCAGGACAGACAGGAACACTGAAGCTTTCTTT. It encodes CASRTDRNTEAFF.

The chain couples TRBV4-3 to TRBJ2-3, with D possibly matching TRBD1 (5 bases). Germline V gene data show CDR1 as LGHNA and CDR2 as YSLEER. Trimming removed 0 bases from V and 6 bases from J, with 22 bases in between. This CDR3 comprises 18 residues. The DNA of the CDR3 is TGCGCCAGCAGCCAAGAAGGGGTTTCCTTACGGGTGGGGGATACGCAGTATTTT. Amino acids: CASSQEGVSLRVGDTQYF.

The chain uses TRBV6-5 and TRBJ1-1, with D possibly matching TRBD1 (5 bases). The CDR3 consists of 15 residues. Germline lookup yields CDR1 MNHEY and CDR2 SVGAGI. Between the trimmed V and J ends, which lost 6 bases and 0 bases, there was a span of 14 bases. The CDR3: CASRGPDKMNTEAFF. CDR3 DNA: TGTGCCAGCAGAGGCCCGGACAAGATGAACACTGAAGCTTTCTTT.

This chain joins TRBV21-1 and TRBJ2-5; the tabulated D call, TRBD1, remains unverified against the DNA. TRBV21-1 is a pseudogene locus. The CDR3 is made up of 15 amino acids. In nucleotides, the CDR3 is TGTGCCAGGGACAGGGTACGGGAGGATCAAGAGACCCAGTACTTC. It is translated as CARDRVREDQETQYF.

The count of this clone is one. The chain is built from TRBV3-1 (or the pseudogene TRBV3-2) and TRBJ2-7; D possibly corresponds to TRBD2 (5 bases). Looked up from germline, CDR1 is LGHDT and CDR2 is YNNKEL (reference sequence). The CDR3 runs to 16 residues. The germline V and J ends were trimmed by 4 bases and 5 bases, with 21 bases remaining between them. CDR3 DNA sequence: TGTGCCAGCAGCCCGCGAGGGAGTGAGGGTTTTGACGAGCAGTACTTC. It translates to CASSPRGSEGFDEQYF.

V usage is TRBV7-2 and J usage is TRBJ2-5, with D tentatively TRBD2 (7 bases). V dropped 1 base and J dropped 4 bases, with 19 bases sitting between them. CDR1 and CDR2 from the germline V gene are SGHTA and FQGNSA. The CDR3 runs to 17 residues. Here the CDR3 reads CASSLVVGGRGRETQYF. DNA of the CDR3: TGTGCCAGCAGCTTAGTGGTAGGGGGGAGGGGTAGAGAGACCCAGTACTTC.

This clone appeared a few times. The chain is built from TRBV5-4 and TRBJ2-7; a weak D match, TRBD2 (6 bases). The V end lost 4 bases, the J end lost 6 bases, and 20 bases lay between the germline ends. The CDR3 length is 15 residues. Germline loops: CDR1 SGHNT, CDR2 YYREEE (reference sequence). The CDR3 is CASSISGTSASEQYF. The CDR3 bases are TGTGCCAGCAGCATTTCCGGGACTTCAGCCTCCGAGCAGTACTTC.